Presented here are 7 T cell receptor beta chains from one specimen sequenced in a study of human T cells and chemical hapten exposure. Indicated time point: patch test 3, about 24 weeks after DPC sensitization. Described treatment: therapeutic diphenylcyclopropenone sensitization with weekly scalp DPC. TCRdb fed the RACE reads into MiXCR, producing one record per CDR3 protein. The top ten clones hold around 3.7% of a sample with 70,000 to 90,000 distinct CDR3 sequences, 10% to 14% of them seen once. Sequencing was performed on whole blood, taken in connection with sensitization to the hapten diphenylcyclopropenone (DPC). Receptors were obtained from a woman aged 45-59 years with alopecia areata. Some clones in this sample may be carry-over from other donors' samples.

The chain employs TRBV28 and TRBJ1-5, with TRBD1 as a possible D gene (6 bases). The CDR3 consists of 13 residues. The ends were cut back, 5 bases at V and 5 bases at J, with 10 bases in the middle. Germline-derived CDR1 and CDR2 are MDHEN and SYDVKM. The CDR3 region has the DNA TGTGCCAGCAGTACACAGGGTTATCAGCCCCAGCATTTT. This sequence encodes CASSTQGYQPQHF.

This clonotype was detected only a few times. The gene calls are TRBV27 and TRBJ1-2; 7 positions match TRBD1. Losses at the gene ends were 3 bases for V and 3 bases for J; bases not matched to a gene: 4. Germline V lookup: CDR1 MNHEY, CDR2 SMNVEV (reference sequence). The CDR3 covers 14 residues. The CDR3 sequence is CASSLGGQYYGYTF. CDR3 nucleotides: TGTGCCAGCAGTTTGGGGGGACAGTACTATGGCTACACCTTC.

The rearrangement links TRBV6-2 or TRBV6-3 to TRBJ2-1, with 14 bases fitting TRBD2. V lost 6 bases, J lost 7 bases, and 11 bases stayed unmatched. This CDR3 is 17 amino acids long. In germline, CDR1 is MNHEY, CDR2 SVGEGT. The chain's CDR3 is CASRRSGTSGSMNEQFF. The CDR3 DNA is TGTGCCAGCAGGCGTTCCGGGACTAGCGGGAGTATGAATGAGCAGTTCTTC.

The chain carries TRBV18 and TRBJ2-7, with 7 bases fitting TRBD2. J was trimmed by 5 bases and V by 6 bases; bases with no gene match: 16. Per germline, CDR1 KGHSH and CDR2 LQKENI. The CDR3 has 16 amino acids. The CDR3 protein is CASSPGEGDWDDEQYF. The CDR3 coding sequence is TGTGCCAGCTCGCCGGGGGAGGGCGACTGGGACGACGAGCAGTACTTC. Drawing the rest from reference TRBV18 and TRBJ2-7, the complete variable domain is NAGVMQNPRHLVRRRGQEARLRCSPMKGHSHVYWYRQLPEEGLKFMVYLQKENIIDESGMPKERFSAEFPKEGPSILRIQQVVRGDSAAYFCASSPGEGDWDDEQYFGPGTRLTVT.

The sample holds a few counts of this clonotype. The V gene is TRBV6-2 or TRBV6-3, the J gene TRBJ1-5; D not certain. The CDR3 sequence is 14 residues long. Germline-derived CDR1 and CDR2 are MNHEY and SVGEGT. V lost 5 bases and J lost 4, with 12 bases in between. The CDR3 nucleotides are TGTGCCAGCAGTCCTAGGGTTTTGAATCAGCCCCAGCATTTT. Protein sequence: CASSPRVLNQPQHF.

Many counts were recorded for this clonotype. This CDR3 reads CASSFGGNSNQPQHF. The DNA of the CDR3 is TGTGCCAGCAGCTTTGGTGGGAATAGCAATCAGCCCCAGCATTTT. The chain couples TRBV28 to TRBJ1-5, with D hard to call. This CDR3 has 15 residues. The V gene lost 6 bases and the J gene lost 0 bases, with 12 bases spanning the gap. Looked up from germline, CDR1 is MDHEN and CDR2 is SYDVKM.

The table lists this clonotype with a few counts. The chain carries TRBV28 and TRBJ2-7, with no clear D. The germline V gene encodes CDR1 MDHEN and CDR2 SYDVKM. Trimming took off 2 bases at V and 6 bases at J, with 11 bases between the two ends. CDR3 size: 13 residues. The CDR3 sequence: CASSLGGRLEQYF. The CDR3 nucleotides read TGTGCCAGCAGTTTAGGCGGACGCCTCGAGCAGTACTTC.